These 2 T cell receptor beta chains came from one sample sequenced in a study of shared clonotypes between healthy human individuals. The protocol was immunoSEQ multiplex PCR, while the TCRdb copy is restricted to in-frame clones and leaves out a portion. The top ten hold 0.14% of the sample, which has about 2.4 million clones, 90% to 95% seen once. The sequenced material came from naive CD4+ T cells sorted from blood. Regarding subset: CD45RA+ positively selected. The receptors were gathered from a man in his late teens or twenties in good health.

The V call is TRBV10-1, the J call TRBJ1-2, with 10 bases lining up with TRBD1. CDR3 length: 13 amino acids. With 3 bases clipped from V and 14 bases from J, the junction kept 9 bases outside the gene matches. CDR1 WNHNN and CDR2 SYGVQD come from the germline V gene (reference sequence). CDR3 bases: TGCGCCAGCAGTGACGGGACAGGGGCCGCTCTTACCTTC. Protein: CASSDGTGAALTF.

This clone was detected once. The chain links TRBV19 to TRBJ1-2; D gene unclear. The CDR3 is 13 amino acids. Germline assignment: CDR1 LNHDA and CDR2 SQIVND (reference sequence). Trimming pared 5 bases from V and 5 bases from J, leaving 12 bases between. CDR3: CASSEAGSYGYTF. DNA for the CDR3: TGTGCCAGTAGTGAAGCAGGCTCTTATGGCTACACCTTC.